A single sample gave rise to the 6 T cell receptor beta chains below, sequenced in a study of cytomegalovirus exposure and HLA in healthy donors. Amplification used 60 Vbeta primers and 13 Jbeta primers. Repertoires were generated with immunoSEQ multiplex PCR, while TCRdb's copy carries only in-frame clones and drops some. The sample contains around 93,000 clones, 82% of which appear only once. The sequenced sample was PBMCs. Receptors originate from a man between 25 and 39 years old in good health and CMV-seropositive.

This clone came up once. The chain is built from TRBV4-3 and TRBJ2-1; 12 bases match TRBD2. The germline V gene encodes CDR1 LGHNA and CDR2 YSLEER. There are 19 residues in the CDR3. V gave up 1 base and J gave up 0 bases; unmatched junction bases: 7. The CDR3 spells CASSQGTSGKGSSYNEQFF. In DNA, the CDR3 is TGCGCCAGCAGCCAAGGGACTAGCGGGAAGGGCAGCTCCTACAATGAGCAGTTCTTC.

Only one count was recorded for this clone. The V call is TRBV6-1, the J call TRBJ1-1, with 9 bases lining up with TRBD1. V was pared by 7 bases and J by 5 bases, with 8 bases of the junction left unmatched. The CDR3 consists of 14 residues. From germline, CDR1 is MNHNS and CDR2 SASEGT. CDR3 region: CASTRDRVLTEAFF. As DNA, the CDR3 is TGTGCCAGCACCCGGGACAGGGTCTTGACTGAAGCTTTCTTT.

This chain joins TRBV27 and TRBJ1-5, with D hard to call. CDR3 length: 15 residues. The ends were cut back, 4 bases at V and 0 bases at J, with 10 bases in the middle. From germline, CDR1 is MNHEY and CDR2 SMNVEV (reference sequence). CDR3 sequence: CASSSRVNSNQPQHF. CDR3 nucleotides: TGTGCCAGCAGTTCACGAGTGAATAGCAATCAGCCCCAGCATTTT.

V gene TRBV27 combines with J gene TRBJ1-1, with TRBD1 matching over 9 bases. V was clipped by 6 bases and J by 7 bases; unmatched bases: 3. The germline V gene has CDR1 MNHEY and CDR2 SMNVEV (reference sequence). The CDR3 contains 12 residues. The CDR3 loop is CASSRQGVEAFF. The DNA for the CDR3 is TGTGCCAGCAGCCGACAGGGGGTTGAAGCTTTCTTT.

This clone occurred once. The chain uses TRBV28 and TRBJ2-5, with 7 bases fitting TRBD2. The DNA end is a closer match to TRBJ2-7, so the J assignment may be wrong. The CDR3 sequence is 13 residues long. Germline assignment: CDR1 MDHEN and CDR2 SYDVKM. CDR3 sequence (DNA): TGTGCCAGCAGTTTATCATCTAGCGGCGAGCAGTACTTC. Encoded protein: CASSLSSSGEQYF.

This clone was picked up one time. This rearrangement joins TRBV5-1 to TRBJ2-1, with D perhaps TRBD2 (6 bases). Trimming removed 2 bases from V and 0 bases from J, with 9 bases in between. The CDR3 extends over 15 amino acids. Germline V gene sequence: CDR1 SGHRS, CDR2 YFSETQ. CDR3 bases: TGCGCCAGCAGCTTCGTCGGGGGCTCCTACAATGAGCAGTTCTTC. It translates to CASSFVGGSYNEQFF. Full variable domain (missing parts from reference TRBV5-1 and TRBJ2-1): KAGVTQTPRYLIKTRGQQVTLSCSPISGHRSVSWYQQTPGQGLQFLFEYFSETQRNKGNFPGRFSGRQFSNSRSEMNVSTLELGDSALYLCASSFVGGSYNEQFFGPGTRLTVL.